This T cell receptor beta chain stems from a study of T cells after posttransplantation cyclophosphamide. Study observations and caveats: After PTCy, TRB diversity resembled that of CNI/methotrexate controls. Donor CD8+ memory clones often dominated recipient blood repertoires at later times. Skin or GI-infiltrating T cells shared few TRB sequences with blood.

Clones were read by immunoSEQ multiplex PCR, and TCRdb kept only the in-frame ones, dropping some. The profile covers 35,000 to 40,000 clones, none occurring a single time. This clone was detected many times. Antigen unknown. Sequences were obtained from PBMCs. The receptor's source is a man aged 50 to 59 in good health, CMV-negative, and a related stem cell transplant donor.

CDR3 nucleotide sequence: TGTGCCAGCAGCCAACAGGGAACTGAAGCTTTCTTT. This sequence encodes CASSQQGTEAFF. The genes are TRBV7-9 and TRBJ1-1, with D possibly matching TRBD1 (6 bases). The germline V gene has CDR1 SEHNR and CDR2 FQNEAQ (reference sequence). The CDR3 is 12 residues long. With 5 bases removed from V and 5 bases from J, the gap between germline ends came to 9 bases.